Listed here are 23 T cell receptor beta chains from one sample, sequenced in a study of cytomegalovirus exposure and HLA in healthy donors. Both 60 Vbeta primers and 13 Jbeta primers went into the PCR. Generated by immunoSEQ multiplex PCR, the TCRdb table keeps only in-frame clones and is missing some. The data contain 200,000 to 250,000 clones, approximately 80% of them singletons. The sequencing sample was made of PBMCs. These receptors were taken from a man aged 25 to 40 in good health and CMV-seronegative.

The chain links TRBV28 to TRBJ2-5; 15 nucleotides match TRBD2. J lost 4 bases, V lost 3 bases, and 6 bases had no gene match. CDR1 MDHEN and CDR2 SYDVKM come from the germline V gene. This CDR3 region has 17 residues. As DNA, the CDR3 is TGTGCCAGCAGTTTTCCCGGACTAGCGGGGGGGAGAGAGACCCAGTACTTC. This sequence encodes CASSFPGLAGGRETQYF. Full variable domain (rest looked up from reference TRBV28 and TRBJ2-5): DVKVTQSSRYLVKRTGEKVFLECVQDMDHENMFWYRQDPGLGLRLIYFSYDVKMKEKGDIPEGYSVSREKKERFSLILESASTNQTSMYLCASSFPGLAGGRETQYFGPGTRLLVL.

This clone is a singleton in its sample. V and J are TRBV25-1 and TRBJ1-5; the D gene is possibly TRBD1 (6 bases). Germline CDR1 and CDR2: MGHDK and SYGVNS. Trimming removed 3 bases at V and 0 bases at J, with 18 bases between. CDR3 size: 18 residues. Here the CDR3 DNA reads TGTGCCAGCAGTGACTCCCGGACAGAATTTTATAGCAATCAGCCCCAGCATTTT. It encodes CASSDSRTEFYSNQPQHF.

The chain couples TRBV7-9 to TRBJ2-1, with TRBD1 matching 11 bases. The CDR3 is made up of 15 amino acids. The V segment lost 7 bases and the J segment 7 bases; nucleotides outside the gene matches: 9. Germline CDR1 SEHNR, CDR2 FQNEAQ (reference sequence). The CDR3 here is CASTPDRGRLNEQFF. The CDR3 DNA follows: TGTGCCAGCACCCCGGACAGGGGGCGTTTGAATGAGCAGTTCTTC.

The chain is built from TRBV2 and TRBJ2-7, with TRBD2 matching 8 bases. The CDR3 is made up of 15 amino acids. CDR1 and CDR2 (germline): SNHLY, FYNNEI. V dropped 7 bases and J dropped 3; count of bases not matched to a gene: 11. The CDR3: CASKILAGSLYEQYF. The CDR3 nucleotides read TGTGCCAGCAAGATCTTAGCGGGGTCCCTCTACGAGCAGTACTTC.

This chain connects TRBV11-2 to TRBJ1-1, with D maybe TRBD1 (5 bases). Germline CDR1 SGHAT, CDR2 FQNNGV. The CDR3 loop spans 16 amino acids. The V end was cut by 2 bases, the J end by 5 bases, with 18 bases between. CDR3: CASSLHVAGSGTEAFF. DNA for the CDR3: TGTGCCAGCAGCTTACACGTGGCCGGATCAGGGACTGAAGCTTTCTTT.

This sequence joins TRBV5-6 and TRBJ2-7, with a possible D match to TRBD1 (6 bases). Germline values: CDR1 SGHDT, CDR2 YYEEEE. The CDR3 extends over 12 amino acids. Trimming took 4 bases from V and 4 from J, leaving 9 bases between them. The DNA for the CDR3 is TGTGCCAGCAGCGTACAGGGATACGAGCAGTACTTC. Translating gives CASSVQGYEQYF.

The genes are TRBV13 and TRBJ2-3; 15 positions match TRBD2. This CDR3 is 19 amino acids long. Germline V gives CDR1 PRHDT, CDR2 FYEKMQ (reference sequence). The ends lost 5 bases at V and 2 bases at J; junction bases unmatched: 11. CDR3 residues: CASSGRTSGGAPTTDTQYF. CDR3 bases: TGTGCCAGCAGCGGACGGACTAGCGGGGGGGCTCCCACCACAGATACGCAGTATTTT.

This clone was seen just once. The V gene is TRBV6-1, the J gene TRBJ2-7, with D unclear. With 0 bases removed from V and 2 bases from J, the gap between germline ends came to 5 bases. CDR1 MNHNS and CDR2 SASEGT come from the germline V gene. The CDR3 totals 13 residues. CDR3 bases: TGTGCCAGCAGTGAAGCCTTAACCTACGAGCAGTACTTC. Its protein is CASSEALTYEQYF.

V usage is TRBV7-9 and J usage is TRBJ1-1; D gene ambiguous. Germline V gene data show CDR1 as SEHNR and CDR2 as FQNEAQ (reference sequence). V was cut by 1 base and J by 2 bases, with 11 bases left in between. The CDR3 loop spans 15 amino acids. CDR3 protein: CASSLGRVENTEAFF. The CDR3 nucleotides are TGTGCCAGCAGCTTAGGGAGGGTAGAAAACACTGAAGCTTTCTTT.

The chain uses TRBV7-8 and TRBJ1-5, with 7 bases identical to TRBD1. The V gene's germline CDR1 is SGHVS and CDR2 FQNEAQ. CDR3 length: 17 residues. J lost 3 bases, V lost 5 bases, and 13 bases had no gene match. This CDR3 reads CASSLWGGDSFNQPQHF. CDR3 DNA: TGTGCCAGCAGCCTCTGGGGCGGGGACAGTTTCAATCAGCCCCAGCATTTT.

The genes are TRBV7-9 and TRBJ2-1; TRBD2 agrees at 7 bases. CDR3 length: 14 residues. The germline V gene encodes CDR1 SEHNR and CDR2 FQNEAQ (reference sequence). J was trimmed by 4 bases and V by 4 bases; bases with no gene match: 4. Here the CDR3 reads CASSWTSEYNEQFF. In nucleotides, the CDR3 is TGTGCCAGCAGCTGGACTAGTGAGTACAATGAGCAGTTCTTC.

This clone is a singleton in its sample. This sequence joins TRBV9 and TRBJ2-3, with TRBD2 matching over 8 bases. Trimming took 0 bases from V and 6 from J; bases not matched to a gene: 6. This CDR3 is built from 15 residues. Germline loops: CDR1 SGDLS, CDR2 YYNGEE. The DNA for the CDR3 is TGTGCCAGCAGCGTAGTGGACGGGGGGGCGGATACGCAGTATTTT. As protein: CASSVVDGGADTQYF.

This clone was observed a single time. This CDR3 is CASSQQRDEAFF. DNA for the CDR3: TGTGCCAGCTCACAACAGAGAGATGAAGCTTTCTTT. This chain connects TRBV18 to TRBJ1-1; D gene uncertain. The CDR3 extends over 12 amino acids. Deletions cut 4 bases from V and 7 bases from J, with 10 bases between. Germline CDR1 is KGHSH and CDR2 is LQKENI.

V and J are TRBV5-8 and TRBJ2-7, with D perhaps matching TRBD2 (5 bases). V was pared by 0 bases and J by 3 bases, with 13 bases between. CDR1 is SGHTS, CDR2 YDEGEE, per germline. This CDR3 comprises 15 residues. In DNA, the CDR3 is TGTGCCAGCAGCTTGGATTTGGGAGAAAACTACGAGCAGTACTTC. This encodes CASSLDLGENYEQYF.

The chain combines TRBV4-2 with TRBJ2-1; 15 nucleotides match TRBD2. The length of the CDR3 is 19 residues. CDR1 LGHNA and CDR2 YNFKEQ come from the germline V gene. The V gene end was trimmed by 1 base and the J gene end by 6 bases; junction bases not matched to a gene: 10. Here the CDR3 reads CASSQAAGLAGGAGNEQFF. Here the CDR3 DNA reads TGTGCCAGCAGCCAAGCGGCTGGACTAGCGGGGGGGGCCGGCAATGAGCAGTTCTTC.

The CDR3: CATGDSYYEQYF. CDR3 in DNA: TGTGCCACCGGGGACAGTTACTACGAGCAGTACTTC. This chain connects TRBV10-3 to TRBJ2-7; 7 nucleotides line up with TRBD1. This CDR3 is 12 amino acids long. Trimming cost V 10 bases and J 3 bases; bases outside gene matches: 6. CDR1 is ENHRY, CDR2 SYGVKD, per germline.

This chain uses TRBV27 with TRBJ1-2, with 8 bases matching TRBD1. From germline, CDR1 is MNHEY and CDR2 SMNVEV (reference sequence). The V gene end was trimmed by 3 bases and the J gene end by 8 bases; junction bases not matched to a gene: 8. The CDR3 is 14 amino acids. Written as DNA, the CDR3 is TGTGCCAGCAGTTTGTCCGGACAGGGTATAGGCTACACCTTC. Its translation is CASSLSGQGIGYTF.

The chain recombines TRBV29-1 with TRBJ2-5; D unclear. CDR3 length: 15 amino acids. Trimming took 1 base from V and 0 from J, leaving 12 bases between them. Per the germline V gene, CDR1 is SQVTM and CDR2 is ANQGSEA. CDR3 sequence: CSVEGMASYQETQYF. Here the CDR3 DNA reads TGCAGCGTTGAAGGTATGGCAAGTTACCAAGAGACCCAGTACTTC.

The count of this clone is one. The chain uses TRBV2 and TRBJ2-1; 10 nucleotides agree with TRBD2. V shed 8 bases and J 7 bases; nucleotides not matched to a gene: 11. This CDR3 contains 15 residues. Germline loops: CDR1 SNHLY, CDR2 FYNNEI. The CDR3, as DNA: TGTGCCAGCTTCCCGGGGAGAGCGGGGGGGAATGAGCAGTTCTTC. Its protein is CASFPGRAGGNEQFF. The full variable domain, with the rest looked up from reference TRBV2 and TRBJ2-1, is EPEVTQTPSHQVTQMGQEVILRCVPISNHLYFYWYRQILGQKVEFLVSFYNNEISEKSEIFDDQFSVERPDGSNFTLKIRSTKLEDSAMYFCASFPGRAGGNEQFFGPGTRLTVL.

The rearrangement joins TRBV5-1 to TRBJ2-7; maybe TRBD2 (7 bases). CDR1 and CDR2 from the germline V gene are SGHRS and YFSETQ. The CDR3 is 13 residues long. The germline V and J ends were trimmed by 4 bases and 5 bases, with 13 bases remaining between them. The CDR3 sequence is CASSPEGGHEQYF. The DNA for the CDR3 is TGCGCCAGCAGCCCCGAGGGGGGGCACGAGCAGTACTTC.

The chain is built from TRBV27 and TRBJ1-2; no firm D call. Looked up from germline, CDR1 is MNHEY and CDR2 is SMNVEV (reference sequence). The V and J ends lost 0 bases and 4 bases respectively, with 9 bases between them. The CDR3 spans 14 residues. Here the CDR3 reads CASSLSAGGYGYTF. The DNA for the CDR3 is TGTGCCAGCAGTTTATCGGCGGGAGGCTATGGCTACACCTTC.

This clone has a handful of counts. V and J are TRBV6-6 and TRBJ2-1, with 7 bases identical to TRBD1. Germline V CDR1 and CDR2: MNHNY, SVGAGI (reference sequence). Trimming cost V 0 bases and J 3 bases; bases outside gene matches: 2. This CDR3 contains 15 residues. CDR3 nucleotide sequence: TGTGCCAGCAGTTACTCCCAGGGGGTCTACAATGAGCAGTTCTTC. Translation gives CASSYSQGVYNEQFF.

The CDR3 loop reads CASSDPSLSLADEETQYF. For the CDR3, the DNA is TGTGCCAGCAGTGACCCCTCCTTATCACTAGCGGACGAAGAGACCCAGTACTTC. The chain is built from TRBV2 and TRBJ2-5, with TRBD2 matching over 8 bases. V lost 3 bases, J lost 3 bases, and 15 bases stayed unmatched. This CDR3 has 18 residues. Germline CDR1 reads SNHLY; CDR2 reads FYNNEI.